This is a list of T cell receptor beta chains from one sample in a study of shared clonotypes between healthy human individuals. The data were produced by immunoSEQ multiplex PCR, yet TCRdb's version contains in-frame clones alone and is incomplete. The table has 2 million to 3 million clones, roughly 93% seen once. The sample was naive CD4+ T cells from PBMCs. The receptors were gathered from a man between 18 and 35 years old in good health. Some clones in this sample may be carry-over from other donors' samples. Each CDR3 is given with its conserved first and last residue. Fields, in order: V gene, J gene, D gene, clone size, CDR3 length, CDR3 protein, CDR3 DNA. The D gene is left open where the match is weak. Size tells how often a clone was seen (once, few, many) or the class of an expanded clone, and some rows leave it out.

>TRBV5-6|TRBJ2-7|TRBD1|.|14
CASSLRTGGYEQYF
TGTGCCAGCAGCTTGAGGACAGGGGGCTACGAGCAGTACTTC
>TRBV28|TRBJ2-7|TRBD1|.|22
CASSLPVPLKDRGILETYEQYF
TGTGCCAGCAGTTTGCCCGTCCCATTAAAGGACAGGGGGATTCTCGAGACCTACGAGCAGTACTTC
>TRBV9|TRBJ2-5|TRBD1|.|15
CASSGRQGIGETQYF
TGTGCCAGCAGCGGACGACAGGGGATAGGAGAGACCCAGTACTTC
>TRBV5-4|TRBJ1-3|.|.|13
CASSLYREDTIYF
TGTGCCAGCAGCCTCTACAGGGAAGACACCATATATTTT
>TRBV4-2|TRBJ1-4|.|.|18
CASSLRRAVDATNEKLFF
TGTGCCAGCAGCCTGAGGAGGGCCGTAGACGCAACTAATGAAAAACTGTTTTTT
>TRBV5-1|TRBJ1-1|.|.|15
CASSLDPGKSNEAFF
TGCGCCAGCAGCTTGGATCCAGGGAAGAGCAATGAAGCTTTCTTT
>TRBV5-1|TRBJ2-1|.|.|12
CASSRTYNEQFF
TGCGCCAGCAGCCGGACTTACAATGAGCAGTTCTTC
>TRBV18|TRBJ2-5|.|.|13
CASSPPGAETQYF
TGTGCCAGCTCACCACCGGGGGCAGAGACCCAGTACTTC
>TRBV7-9|TRBJ2-3|TRBD2|.|16
CASSEGTSVITDTQYF
TGTGCCAGCAGCGAGGGGACTAGCGTAATCACAGATACGCAGTATTTT
>TRBV7-2|TRBJ2-3|TRBD2|.|17
CASSLHSAGGGPDTQYF
TGTGCCAGCAGCTTACACTCGGCGGGGGGCGGACCAGATACGCAGTATTTT
>TRBV14|TRBJ2-1|.|.|16
CASSQAGGRMDNEQFF
TGTGCCAGCAGCCAAGCGGGCGGTAGGATGGACAATGAGCAGTTCTTC
>TRBV6-1|TRBJ2-7|TRBD2|.|13
CASYGTSGYEQYF
TGTGCCAGCTACGGGACTAGCGGATACGAGCAGTACTTC
>TRBV28|TRBJ1-1|TRBD1|.|18
CASSFSPSKTGGNTEAFF
TGTGCCAGCAGTTTTAGTCCTTCTAAGACAGGGGGGAACACTGAAGCTTTCTTT
>TRBV19|TRBJ1-5|.|.|15
CASNFRGGSNQPQHF
TGTGCCAGTAACTTCAGGGGAGGGAGCAATCAGCCCCAGCATTTT
>TRBV9|TRBJ1-4|TRBD1|.|14
CASSSQGRREKLFF
TGTGCCAGCAGCTCACAGGGGAGACGCGAAAAACTGTTTTTT
>TRBV5-1|TRBJ2-7|.|.|15
CASSLSGTPSYEQYF
TGCGCCAGCAGCTTGTCAGGGACGCCTTCCTACGAGCAGTACTTC
>TRBV5-1|TRBJ1-1|TRBD1|.|16
CASRTGAPRENTEAFF
TGCGCCAGCCGAACAGGGGCCCCCCGCGAGAACACTGAAGCTTTCTTT
>TRBV6-1|TRBJ1-6|.|.|14
CASSEAPGNSPLHF
TGTGCCAGCAGTGAAGCTCCAGGGAATTCACCCCTCCACTTT
>TRBV6-6|TRBJ2-1|.|once|15
CASSYDSYLNNEQFF
TGTGCCAGCAGTTACGACAGCTACCTGAACAATGAGCAGTTCTTC
>TRBV5-1|TRBJ2-3|TRBD2|.|13
CASGTSGSDTQYF
TGCGCCTCCGGGACTAGCGGTTCAGATACGCAGTATTTT
>TRBV11-2|TRBJ1-1|.|.|18
CASSLNGVGRFSSTEAFF
TGTGCCAGCAGCTTAAACGGGGTCGGACGTTTTTCTAGTACTGAAGCTTTCTTT
>TRBV7-2|TRBJ2-7|.|.|14
CASSPSRLGYEQYF
TGTGCCAGCAGCCCTTCCAGACTAGGGTACGAGCAGTACTTC
>TRBV11-2|TRBJ2-1|.|.|15
CASSTGTLSYNEQFF
TGTGCCAGCAGCACCGGGACATTATCCTACAATGAGCAGTTCTTC
>TRBV19|TRBJ2-7|TRBD2|once|16
CASSPGYRDYYYEQYF
TGTGCCAGTAGCCCTGGGTACCGGGACTACTACTACGAGCAGTACTTC
>TRBV18|TRBJ2-5|.|.|13
CASSPSRKKTQYF
TGTGCCAGCTCACCATCCAGGAAAAAGACCCAGTACTTC
>TRBV19|TRBJ2-4|.|.|12
CASKGRGNIQYF
TGTGCCAGTAAAGGGAGAGGAAACATTCAGTACTTC
>TRBV6-1|TRBJ2-7|TRBD2|.|13
CASRAGGRREQYF
TGTGCCAGCAGGGCGGGAGGGCGTCGCGAGCAGTACTTC
>TRBV11-2|TRBJ2-3|TRBD1|.|16
CASSCIPGQATDTQYF
TGTGCCAGCAGCTGTATCCCGGGACAGGCCACAGATACGCAGTATTTT
>TRBV4-3|TRBJ1-2|TRBD1|once|13
CASSPTGFDGYTF
TGCGCCAGCAGCCCGACAGGGTTCGATGGCTACACCTTC
>TRBV9|TRBJ2-2|TRBD2|.|15
CASSVGTRVTGELFF
TGTGCCAGCAGCGTGGGGACTAGAGTGACCGGGGAGCTGTTTTTT
>TRBV7-2|TRBJ1-1|.|.|14
CASSPRPANTEAFF
TGTGCCAGCAGCCCCCGCCCAGCGAACACTGAAGCTTTCTTT
>TRBV6-1|TRBJ2-7|.|.|15
CASSEAGASSYEQYF
TGTGCCAGCAGTGAAGCGGGGGCAAGCTCCTACGAGCAGTACTTC
>TRBV7-8|TRBJ2-7|TRBD1|once|13
CASSRSTGAEQYF
TGTGCCAGCAGCAGATCCACAGGGGCCGAGCAGTACTTC
>TRBV5-4|TRBJ2-3|.|.|12
CASSLPTQMPYF
TGTGCCAGCAGCTTACCGACCCAAATGCCGTATTTT
>TRBV7-9|TRBJ2-5|.|.|15
CASSHKLPRTETQYF
TGTGCCAGCAGCCATAAGCTCCCAAGGACAGAGACCCAGTACTTC
>TRBV2|TRBJ1-2|TRBD1|.|13
CASSAQGYYGYTF
TGTGCCAGCAGTGCACAGGGGTACTATGGCTACACCTTC
>TRBV6-6|TRBJ1-1|TRBD1|.|15
CASQGGGAWNTEAFF
TGTGCCAGCCAGGGGGGGGGCGCGTGGAACACTGAAGCTTTCTTT
>TRBV28|TRBJ2-1|TRBD2|.|15
CASSNSGSSYNEQFF
TGTGCCAGCAGCAATAGCGGGAGCTCCTACAATGAGCAGTTCTTC
>TRBV6-1|TRBJ2-7|.|.|14
CASSVVTYSYEQYF
TGTGCCAGCAGTGTGGTCACATACTCCTACGAGCAGTACTTC